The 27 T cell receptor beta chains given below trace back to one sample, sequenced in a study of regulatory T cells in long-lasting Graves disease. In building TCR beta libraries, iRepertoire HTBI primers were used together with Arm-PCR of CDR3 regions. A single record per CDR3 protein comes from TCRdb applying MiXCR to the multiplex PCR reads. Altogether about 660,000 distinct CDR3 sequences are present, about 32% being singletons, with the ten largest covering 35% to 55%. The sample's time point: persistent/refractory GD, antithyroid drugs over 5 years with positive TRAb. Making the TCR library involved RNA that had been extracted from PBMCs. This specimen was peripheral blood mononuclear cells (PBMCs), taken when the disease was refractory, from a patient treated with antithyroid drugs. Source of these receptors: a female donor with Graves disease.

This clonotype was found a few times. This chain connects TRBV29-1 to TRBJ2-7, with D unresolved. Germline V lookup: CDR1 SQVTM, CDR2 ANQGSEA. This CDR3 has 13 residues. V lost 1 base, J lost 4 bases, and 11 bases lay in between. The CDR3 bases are TGCAGCGTTGAAGCGGCTAGTCGGTACGAGCAGTACTTC. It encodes CSVEAASRYEQYF.

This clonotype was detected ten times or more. CDR3 nucleotides: TGTGCCAGCTCCGTGTTTAACACTGAAGCTTTCTTT. This codes for CASSVFNTEAFF. V and J are TRBV6-2 or TRBV6-3 and TRBJ1-1; D is ambiguous. Germline-derived CDR1 and CDR2 are MNHEY and SVGEGT. V was clipped by 8 bases and J by 2 bases, with 9 bases between them. The CDR3 extends over 12 amino acids.

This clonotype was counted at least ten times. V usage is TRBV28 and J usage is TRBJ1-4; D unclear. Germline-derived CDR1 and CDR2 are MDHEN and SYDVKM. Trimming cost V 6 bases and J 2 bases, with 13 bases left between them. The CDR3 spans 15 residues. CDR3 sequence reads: CASSPFLGTNEKLFF. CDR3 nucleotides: TGTGCCAGCAGCCCCTTTCTTGGTACTAATGAAAAACTGTTTTTT. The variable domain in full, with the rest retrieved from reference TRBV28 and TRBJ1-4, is DVKVTQSSRYLVKRTGEKVFLECVQDMDHENMFWYRQDPGLGLRLIYFSYDVKMKEKGDIPEGYSVSREKKERFSLILESASTNQTSMYLCASSPFLGTNEKLFFGSGTQLSVL.

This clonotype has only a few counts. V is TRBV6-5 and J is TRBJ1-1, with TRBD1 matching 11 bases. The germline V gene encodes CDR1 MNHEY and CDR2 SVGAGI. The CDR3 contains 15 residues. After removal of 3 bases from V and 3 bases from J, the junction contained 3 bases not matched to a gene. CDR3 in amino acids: CASSYLGQGDTEAFF. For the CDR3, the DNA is TGTGCCAGCAGTTATTTGGGACAGGGGGACACTGAAGCTTTCTTT.

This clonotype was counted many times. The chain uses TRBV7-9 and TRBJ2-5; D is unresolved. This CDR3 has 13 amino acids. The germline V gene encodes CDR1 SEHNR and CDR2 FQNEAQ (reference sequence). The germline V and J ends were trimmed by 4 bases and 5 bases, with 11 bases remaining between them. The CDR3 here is CASSSARAETQYF. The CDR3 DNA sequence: TGTGCCAGCAGCTCGGCCCGGGCGGAGACCCAGTACTTC.

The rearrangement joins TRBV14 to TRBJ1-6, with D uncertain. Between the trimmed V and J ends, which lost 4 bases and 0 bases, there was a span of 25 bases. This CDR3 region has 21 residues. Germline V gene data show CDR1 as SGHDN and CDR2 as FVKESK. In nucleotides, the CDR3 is TGTGCCAGCAGCCCAAACATCGGTCCCTTCCAACAGAGCTCCTATAATTCACCCCTCCACTTT. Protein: CASSPNIGPFQQSSYNSPLHF.

The CDR3 DNA is TGCGCCAGCAGAGGTGATAGCGGGAGTTCCTACGAGCAGTACTTC. Translation gives CASRGDSGSSYEQYF. This rearrangement joins TRBV5-1 to TRBJ2-7; 9 positions agree with TRBD2. V shed 5 bases, J shed 1 base, and the junction held 7 bases outside the gene matches. Germline CDR1 SGHRS, CDR2 YFSETQ. This CDR3 spans 15 amino acids. The full variable domain, rest sourced from reference TRBV5-1 and TRBJ2-7, is KAGVTQTPRYLIKTRGQQVTLSCSPISGHRSVSWYQQTPGQGLQFLFEYFSETQRNKGNFPGRFSGRQFSNSRSEMNVSTLELGDSALYLCASRGDSGSSYEQYFGPGTRLTVT.

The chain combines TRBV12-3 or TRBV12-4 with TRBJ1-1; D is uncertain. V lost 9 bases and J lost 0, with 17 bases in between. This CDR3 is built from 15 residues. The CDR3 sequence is CASDRVGRLNTEAFF. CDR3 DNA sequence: TGTGCCAGTGACCGAGTAGGGCGGTTGAACACTGAAGCTTTCTTT.

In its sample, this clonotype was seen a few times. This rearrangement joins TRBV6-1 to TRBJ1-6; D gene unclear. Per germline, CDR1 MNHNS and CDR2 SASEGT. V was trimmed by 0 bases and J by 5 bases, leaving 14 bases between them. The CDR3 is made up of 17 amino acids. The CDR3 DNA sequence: TGTGCCAGCAGTGAAGCGCCCGGGTCGAGCAATAATTCACCCCTCCACTTT. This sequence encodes CASSEAPGSSNNSPLHF.

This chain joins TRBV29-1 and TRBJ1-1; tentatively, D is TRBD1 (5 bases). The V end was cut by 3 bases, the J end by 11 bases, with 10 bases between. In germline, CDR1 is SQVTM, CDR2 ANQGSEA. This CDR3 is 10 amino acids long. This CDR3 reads CSVDWGDAFF. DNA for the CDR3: TGCAGCGTTGATTGGGGGGATGCTTTCTTT.

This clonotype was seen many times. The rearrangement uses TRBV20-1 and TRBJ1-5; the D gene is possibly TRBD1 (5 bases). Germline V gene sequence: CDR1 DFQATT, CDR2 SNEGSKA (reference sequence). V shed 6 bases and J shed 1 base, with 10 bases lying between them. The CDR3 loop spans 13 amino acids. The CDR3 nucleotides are TGCAGTGCCCTGGGGGGAAGCAATCAGCCCCAGCATTTT. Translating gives CSALGGSNQPQHF.

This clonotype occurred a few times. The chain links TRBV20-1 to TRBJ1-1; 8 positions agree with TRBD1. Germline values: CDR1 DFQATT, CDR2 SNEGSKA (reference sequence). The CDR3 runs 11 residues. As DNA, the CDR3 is TGCAGAGCAGGGGGCCACACTGAAGCTTTCTTT. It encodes CRAGGHTEAFF.

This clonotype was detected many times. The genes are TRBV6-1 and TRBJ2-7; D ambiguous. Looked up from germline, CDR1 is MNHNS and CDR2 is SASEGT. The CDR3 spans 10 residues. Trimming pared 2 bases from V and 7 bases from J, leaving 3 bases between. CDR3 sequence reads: CASSELEQYF. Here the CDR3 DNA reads TGTGCCAGCAGTGAACTAGAGCAGTACTTC.

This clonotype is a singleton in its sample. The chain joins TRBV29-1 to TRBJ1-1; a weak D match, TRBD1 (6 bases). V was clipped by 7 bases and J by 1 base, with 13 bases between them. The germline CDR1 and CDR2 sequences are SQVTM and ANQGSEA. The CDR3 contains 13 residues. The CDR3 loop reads CSASQGPNTEAFF. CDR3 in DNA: TGCAGCGCCTCACAGGGCCCGAACACTGAAGCTTTCTTT. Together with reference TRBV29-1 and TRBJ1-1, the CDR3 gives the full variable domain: SAVISQKPSRDICQRGTSLTIQCQVDSQVTMMFWYRQQPGQSLTLIATANQGSEATYESGFVIDKFPISRPNLTFSTLTVSNMSPEDSSIYLCSASQGPNTEAFFGQGTRLTVV.

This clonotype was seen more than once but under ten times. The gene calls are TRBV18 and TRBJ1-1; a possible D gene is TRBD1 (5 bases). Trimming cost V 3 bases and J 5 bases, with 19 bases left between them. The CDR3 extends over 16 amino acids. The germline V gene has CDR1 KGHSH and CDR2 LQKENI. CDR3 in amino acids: CASSPPRGGMGTEAFF. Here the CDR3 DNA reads TGTGCCAGCTCACCGCCTCGTGGGGGGATGGGGACTGAAGCTTTCTTT.

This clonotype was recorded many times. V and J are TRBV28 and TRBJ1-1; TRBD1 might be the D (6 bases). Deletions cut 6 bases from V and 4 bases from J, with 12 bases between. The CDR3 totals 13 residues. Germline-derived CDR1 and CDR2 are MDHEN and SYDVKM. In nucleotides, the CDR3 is TGTGCCAGCAGACCCCAGGGGACCACTGAAGCTTTCTTT. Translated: CASRPQGTTEAFF.

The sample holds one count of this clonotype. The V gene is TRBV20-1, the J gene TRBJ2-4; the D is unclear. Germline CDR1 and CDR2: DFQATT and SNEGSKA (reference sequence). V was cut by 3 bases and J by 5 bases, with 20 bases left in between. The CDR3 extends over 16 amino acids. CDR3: CSASLLGRERENIQYF. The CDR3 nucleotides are TGCAGTGCTAGTTTGCTGGGAAGGGAAAGGGAAAACATTCAGTACTTC.

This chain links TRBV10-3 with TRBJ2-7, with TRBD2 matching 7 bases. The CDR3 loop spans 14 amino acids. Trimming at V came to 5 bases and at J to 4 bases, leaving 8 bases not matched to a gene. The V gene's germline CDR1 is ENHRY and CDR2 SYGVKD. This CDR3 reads CAISTRELGYEQYF. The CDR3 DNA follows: TGTGCCATCAGTACGCGGGAGTTGGGGTACGAGCAGTACTTC.

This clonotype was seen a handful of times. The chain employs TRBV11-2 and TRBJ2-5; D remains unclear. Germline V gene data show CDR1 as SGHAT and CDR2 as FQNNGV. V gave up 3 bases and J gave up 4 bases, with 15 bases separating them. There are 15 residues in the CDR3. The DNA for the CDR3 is TGTGCCAGCAGCTTCCAGTCCCGAAAGGCAGAGACCCAGTACTTC. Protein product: CASSFQSRKAETQYF.

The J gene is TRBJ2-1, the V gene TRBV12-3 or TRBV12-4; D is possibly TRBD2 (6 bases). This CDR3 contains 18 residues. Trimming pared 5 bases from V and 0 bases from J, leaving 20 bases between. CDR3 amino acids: CASSPPYLARSSYNEQFF. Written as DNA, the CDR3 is TGTGCCAGCAGTCCCCCCTATCTAGCGCGAAGCTCCTACAATGAGCAGTTCTTC.

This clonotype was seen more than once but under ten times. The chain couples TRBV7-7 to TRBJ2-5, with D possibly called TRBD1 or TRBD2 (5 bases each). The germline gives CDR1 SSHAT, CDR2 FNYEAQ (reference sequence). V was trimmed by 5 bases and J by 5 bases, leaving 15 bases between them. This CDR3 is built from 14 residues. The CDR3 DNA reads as TGTGCCAGCAGCATCCGGGGCCATGGCGAGACCCAGTACTTC. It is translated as CASSIRGHGETQYF.

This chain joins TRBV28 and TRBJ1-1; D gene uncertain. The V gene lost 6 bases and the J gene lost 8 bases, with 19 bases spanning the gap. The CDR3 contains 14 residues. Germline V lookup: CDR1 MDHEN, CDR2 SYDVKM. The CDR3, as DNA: TGTGCCAGCAGCCCCGGAAGGGCGGTCACCGAAGCTTTCTTT. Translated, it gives CASSPGRAVTEAFF.

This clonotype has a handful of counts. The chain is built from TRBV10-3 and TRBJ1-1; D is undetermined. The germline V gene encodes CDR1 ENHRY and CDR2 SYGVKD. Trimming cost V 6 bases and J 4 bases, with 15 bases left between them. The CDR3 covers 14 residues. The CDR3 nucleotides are TGTGCCATCAGCTCCCGGACCGAAAGCACTGAAGCTTTCTTT. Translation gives CAISSRTESTEAFF.

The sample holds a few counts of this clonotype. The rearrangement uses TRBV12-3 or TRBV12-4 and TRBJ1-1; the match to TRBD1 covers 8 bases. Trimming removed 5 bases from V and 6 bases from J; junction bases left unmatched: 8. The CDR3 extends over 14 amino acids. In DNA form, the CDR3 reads TGTGCCAGCAGTGAACAGGGGGGTTTGGCTGAAGCTTTCTTT. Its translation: CASSEQGGLAEAFF.

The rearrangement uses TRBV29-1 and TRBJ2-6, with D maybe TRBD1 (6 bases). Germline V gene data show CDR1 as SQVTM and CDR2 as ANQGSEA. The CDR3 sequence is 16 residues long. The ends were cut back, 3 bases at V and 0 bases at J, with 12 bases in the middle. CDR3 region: CSVDAGANSGANVLTF. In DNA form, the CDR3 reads TGCAGCGTTGATGCAGGGGCCAACTCTGGGGCCAACGTCCTGACTTTC.

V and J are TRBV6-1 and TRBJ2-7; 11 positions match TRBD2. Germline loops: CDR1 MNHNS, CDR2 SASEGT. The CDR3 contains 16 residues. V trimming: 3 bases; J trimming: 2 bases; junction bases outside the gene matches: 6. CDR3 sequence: CASSDGLAGQTYEQYF. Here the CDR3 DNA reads TGTGCCAGCAGTGACGGACTAGCGGGTCAAACCTACGAGCAGTACTTC.

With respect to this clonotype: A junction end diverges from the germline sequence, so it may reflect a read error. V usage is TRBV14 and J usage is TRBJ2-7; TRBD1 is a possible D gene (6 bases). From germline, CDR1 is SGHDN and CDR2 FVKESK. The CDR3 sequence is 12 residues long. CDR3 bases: TGTGCCAGCAGCCAAGTGGTGGGGGCCATCCTGTTC. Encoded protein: CASSQVVGAILF.